The entry below gives a single T cell receptor beta chain sequence along with its context. Its specificity is not known. From its re-call of the 5' RACE reads, TCRdb lists each CDR3 protein once, without DNA. This table lists around 450,000 distinct CDR3 sequences. Germline CDR1 DFQATT, CDR2 SNEGSKA (reference sequence). The CDR3 sequence is 15 residues long. Total RNA isolation used whole blood (no T cell sorting was performed). This sample is drawn from a study of monozygotic twins with inflammatory bowel disease. Findings of the study overall: Differing T cell subtypes remained indistinguishable. Fewer shared clonotypes with others were found in IBD patients than in healthy twins, especially with disease activity.

The sequencing input was blood. The origin of this receptor is a human donor with ulcerative colitis or Crohn's disease, or a healthy co-twin of an affected twin (not recorded which). The V call is TRBV20-1, the J call TRBJ2-5; as DNA is missing, the TRBD1 call by TCRdb cannot be tested. CDR3 in amino acids: CSAPEIKDSQETQYF.